Detailed here is one T cell receptor (beta chain). The germline CDR1 and CDR2 sequences are SGHTA and FQGNSA. Trimming took 7 bases from V and 0 from J, leaving 10 bases between them. The length of the CDR3 is 14 residues. This sample stems from a study of T cell repertoires in aging, cancer and after chemotherapy. Study details: Donor ages fell into six groups from 30 or younger up to 70 or older. Glioblastoma patients receiving temozolomide-based therapy gave paired samples before and after chemotherapy.

Amplification of TCR beta used genomic DNA extracted from peripheral blood. Rearranged V-D-J TRB sequences were amplified with a mixed TRB-A/B primer pool. TCRdb re-derived calls from the multiplex PCR reads in MiXCR, one entry per CDR3 protein. The sample consists of roughly 8,500 distinct CDR3 sequences, less than 65% of them appearing once. This receptor was obtained from a human donor with a solid tumor. Material: blood. The chain is built from TRBV7-2 and TRBJ2-1; D unclear. The CDR3: CASTPRYSYNEQFF. Written as DNA, the CDR3 is TGTGCCAGCACACCCCGTTACTCCTACAATGAGCAGTTCTTC.